The rows below give T cell receptor beta chains drawn from one sample of a study of cytomegalovirus exposure and HLA in healthy donors. Produced via immunoSEQ multiplex PCR; TCRdb's table is partial and in-frame only. The sample has 55,000 to 80,000 clones, 65% to 70% seen once. Source material: PBMCs. The receptors shown here come from a man between 40 and 49 years old in good health and CMV-seropositive. Both conserved end residues are part of each CDR3. The D gene is left open where the match is weak. Some rows mark clone size as missing; the rest say once, few, many or name a class of expanded clone.

size	V	J	D	DNA	CDR3
few	TRBV7-9	TRBJ1-2	NA	TGTGCCAGCAGCTTAGGTGCCGGGTATGGCTACACCTTC	CASSLGAGYGYTF
NA	TRBV9	TRBJ2-7	NA	TGTGCCAGCAGCGTAGCGGGATACTCCTACGAGCAGTACTTC	CASSVAGYSYEQYF
once	TRBV30	TRBJ2-1	TRBD2	TGTGCCTGGGCGCGGGGGGGCCGGTACAATGAGCAGTTCTTC	CAWARGGRYNEQFF
once	TRBV5-1	TRBJ2-2	TRBD2	TGCGCCAGCAAAGGGCTAGCGGGGAGCACCGGGGAGCTGTTTTTT	CASKGLAGSTGELFF
NA	TRBV7-8	TRBJ1-2	TRBD1	TGTGCCAGCAGCCCACGAGTGGGACAGGGGTATGGCTACACCTTC	CASSPRVGQGYGYTF
few	TRBV11-2	TRBJ2-1	NA	TGTGCCAGCAGCTTAGATCGGGTGAGGGGGTATGATGAGCAGTTCTTC	CASSLDRVRGYDEQFF
once	TRBV9	TRBJ2-1	TRBD1	TGTGCCAGCAGCGCCTCCGGGACAGGGTGGATCAATGAGCAGTTCTTC	CASSASGTGWINEQFF
once	TRBV4-3	TRBJ1-3	TRBD1	TGCGCCAGCAGCCAGACGACAGGGACTGGAAACACCATATATTTT	CASSQTTGTGNTIYF
NA	TRBV19	TRBJ2-7	NA	TGTGCCAGTAGTTCACAGGGTTACGCCTCCTACGAGCAGTACTTC	CASSSQGYASYEQYF
NA	TRBV7-2	TRBJ1-5	NA	TGTGCCAGCAGCCCCCCTCCTGTTGGCAATCAGCCCCAGCATTTT	CASSPPPVGNQPQHF
NA	TRBV14	TRBJ2-7	NA	TGTGCCAGCAGCACGGCCTACGAGCAGTACTTC	CASSTAYEQYF
NA	TRBV6-5	TRBJ2-3	TRBD1	TGTGCCAGCAGAATTGGACAGGGCACAGATACGCAGTATTTT	CASRIGQGTDTQYF
NA	TRBV12-5	TRBJ2-2	NA	TGTGCTAGTGGTTTCGGGGTAGAGACTGTGAACACCGGGGAGCTGTTTTTT	CASGFGVETVNTGELFF
NA	TRBV7-3	TRBJ1-1	NA	TGTGCCAGCAGCCCCCGGCAGGGCACTGAAGCTTTCTTT	CASSPRQGTEAFF
NA	TRBV4-1	TRBJ2-7	NA	TGCGCCAGCAGCCAGGGACTGCCCTACGAGCAGTACTTC	CASSQGLPYEQYF
NA	TRBV6-5	TRBJ1-6	NA	TGTGCCAGCAGTTTGGACTCTGGATCACCCCTCCACTTT	CASSLDSGSPLHF
NA	TRBV5-1	TRBJ2-2	NA	TGCGCCAGCAGCTTGGGACAACCGAACACCGGGGAGCTGTTTTTT	CASSLGQPNTGELFF
NA	TRBV7-6	TRBJ2-7	TRBD1	TGTGCCAGCAGCTTAGACCCGGACAGGGCCTACGAGCAGTACTTC	CASSLDPDRAYEQYF
once	TRBV4-1	TRBJ2-6	TRBD1	TGCGCCAGCAGCCAAGCAGCCGGGACAGCTTCTGGGGCCAACGTCCTGACTTTC	CASSQAAGTASGANVLTF
NA	TRBV9	TRBJ2-1	NA	TGTGCCAGCAGCGTAGATTCCCTTGGGCTGTACAATGAGCAGTTCTTC	CASSVDSLGLYNEQFF
NA	TRBV29-1	TRBJ2-7	TRBD1	TGCAGCGTTAATAACCGCGGACAGGGGGCATACGAGCAGTACTTC	CSVNNRGQGAYEQYF